These 29 T cell receptor beta chains were all obtained from the same sample, sequenced in a study of cytomegalovirus exposure and HLA in healthy donors. The PCR used 60 Vbeta and 13 Jbeta primers. Assay: immunoSEQ multiplex PCR; the TCRdb copy retains only in-frame clones and omits some. The table lists roughly 160,000 clones, around three quarters of them singletons. Sequencing was done on a sample of PBMCs. The receptors were gathered from a woman aged 25-40 years in good health and CMV-seronegative.

The V call is TRBV29-1, the J call TRBJ2-7; possible D gene TRBD2, 5 bases. Germline V gene lookup returns CDR1 SQVTM and CDR2 ANQGSEA. The CDR3 has 14 residues. Trimming left V 0 bases short and J 0 bases short, with 9 bases between. CDR3: CSVEDRGLSYEQYF. The CDR3 nucleotides are TGCAGCGTTGAAGATCGAGGGCTCTCCTACGAGCAGTACTTC.

The rearrangement joins TRBV5-1 to TRBJ1-6; D is possibly TRBD1 (6 bases). V shed 7 bases and J shed 7 bases, with 21 bases lying between them. The germline V gene has CDR1 SGHRS and CDR2 YFSETQ. This CDR3 has 16 amino acids. Here the CDR3 DNA reads TGCGCCAGCCGCTCCGGGGGGGGCTTGAGGAATTCACCCCTCCACTTT. This codes for CASRSGGGLRNSPLHF.

To note about this clone: The junction departs from germline at one end; a sequencing error may be responsible. The chain has TRBV6-5 and TRBJ1-2; TRBD1 agrees at 8 bases. Germline values: CDR1 MNHEY, CDR2 SVGAGI. The CDR3 loop spans 13 amino acids. The CDR3 bases are TGTGCCAGCAGGACAGGGGTTAACTATGGCTACCCCTTC. This encodes CASRTGVNYGYPF.

This clone occurred a few times. CDR3 sequence: CASSRTGQGRAFF. As DNA, the CDR3 is TGTGCCAGCAGTCGGACTGGACAGGGGAGAGCTTTCTTT. V and J are TRBV6-5 and TRBJ1-1, with 9 bases aligning to TRBD1. CDR1 MNHEY and CDR2 SVGAGI come from the germline V gene. Losses at the gene ends were 5 bases for V and 10 bases for J; bases not matched to a gene: 8. The CDR3 covers 13 residues.

The chain recombines TRBV5-1 with TRBJ2-2, with a weak D call TRBD2 (5 bases). Germline CDR1 and CDR2: SGHRS and YFSETQ. The CDR3 covers 16 residues. The ends were cut back, 4 bases at V and 0 bases at J, with 13 bases in the middle. CDR3: CASSAGVNPNTGELFF. CDR3 DNA: TGCGCCAGCAGCGCCGGGGTTAACCCGAACACCGGGGAGCTGTTTTTT.

The chain combines TRBV6-4 with TRBJ1-4; 9 bases map to TRBD1. CDR3 length equals 17 residues. Germline CDR1 reads MRHNA; CDR2 reads SNTAGT. Trimming removed 6 bases from V and 7 bases from J; junction bases left unmatched: 15. Here the CDR3 DNA reads TGTGCCAGCAGACCTCCGGGACAGGGTATAATAAGTGAAAAACTGTTTTTT. Amino acids: CASRPPGQGIISEKLFF.

The genes are TRBV28 and TRBJ2-2; 8 nucleotides line up with TRBD2. With V trimmed by 6 bases and J by 5 bases, 8 bases remained unmatched. The CDR3 loop spans 15 amino acids. CDR1 and CDR2 (germline): MDHEN, SYDVKM. The CDR3: CASRIAGRETGELFF. CDR3 nucleotide sequence: TGTGCCAGCAGAATAGCGGGACGCGAAACCGGGGAGCTGTTTTTT.

The CDR3 DNA sequence: TGCGCCAGCAGCCCCCTCCACACTAGCGGGAGGAAGCTGTTTTTT. Protein: CASSPLHTSGRKLFF. The chain joins TRBV4-3 to TRBJ2-2, with TRBD2 matching over 12 bases. V dropped 4 bases and J dropped 12; count of bases not matched to a gene: 9. Per germline, CDR1 LGHNA and CDR2 YSLEER. The CDR3 spans 15 residues.

The rearrangement uses TRBV10-3 and TRBJ1-2, with D unresolved. The CDR3 is 15 amino acids. Trimming stripped 0 bases from V and 4 bases from J, with 12 bases between. Germline V lookup: CDR1 ENHRY, CDR2 SYGVKD. CDR3 residues: CAISESSATPYGYTF. The CDR3, as DNA: TGTGCCATCAGTGAGTCGTCCGCTACCCCCTATGGCTACACCTTC.

The rearrangement uses TRBV7-6 and TRBJ1-1; 8 bases are shared with TRBD1. V lost 0 bases and J lost 6; bases outside the gene matches: 9. CDR1 SGHVS and CDR2 FNYEAQ come from the germline V gene. The length of the CDR3 is 16 residues. CDR3 bases: TGTGCCAGCAGCTTAGCGCCCGGACAGGGTTTCCCTGAAGCTTTCTTT. This sequence encodes CASSLAPGQGFPEAFF.

V and J are TRBV21-1 and TRBJ1-1; whether TRBD1, the table's D call, matches the DNA was not checked. TRBV21-1 is shown as a pseudogene. The CDR3 has 15 amino acids. This chain's CDR3 is CASSKGRHLNTEAFF. CDR3 DNA: TGTGCCAGCAGCAAAGGTAGACACCTAAACACTGAAGCTTTCTTT.

This clone was recorded only once. The gene calls are TRBV5-8 and TRBJ2-3; maybe TRBD1 (6 bases). Trimming removed 2 bases from V and 4 bases from J, with 14 bases in between. Germline loops: CDR1 SGHTS, CDR2 YDEGEE. This CDR3 comprises 15 residues. The CDR3 DNA is TGTGCCAGCAGCTTAGGCAGGGGTGCCGCAGATACGCAGTATTTT. Amino acid sequence: CASSLGRGAADTQYF.

This clone appeared once. The rearrangement joins TRBV2 to TRBJ1-5; D unclear. Germline V gene sequence: CDR1 SNHLY, CDR2 FYNNEI. V shed 6 bases and J shed 1 base, with 16 bases lying between them. The CDR3 sequence is 16 residues long. Written as DNA, the CDR3 is TGTGCCAGCAGCCTGAGTGTGGGAGGAAGCAATCAGCCCCAGCATTTT. Translated: CASSLSVGGSNQPQHF.

The chain employs TRBV30 and TRBJ2-7; D ambiguous. The germline CDR1 and CDR2 sequences are GTSNPN and SVGIG (reference sequence). Trimming removed 0 bases from V and 1 base from J, with 10 bases in between. This CDR3 spans 14 amino acids. CDR3 in amino acids: CAWSVPPSSYEQYF. DNA of the CDR3: TGTGCCTGGAGTGTACCCCCCAGTTCCTACGAGCAGTACTTC.

The V call is TRBV4-2, the J call TRBJ2-3; maybe TRBD1 (5 bases). V lost 2 bases to trimming and J lost 5 bases, with 14 bases between them. The CDR3 loop spans 15 amino acids. Looked up from germline, CDR1 is LGHNA and CDR2 is YNFKEQ. The CDR3: CASSQRLERGDTQYF. Written as DNA, the CDR3 is TGTGCCAGCAGCCAACGACTGGAAAGGGGAGATACGCAGTATTTT.

The DNA of the CDR3 is TGCGCCAGCAAATCTCGGACAGGGAACACTGAAGCTTTCTTT. Amino acids: CASKSRTGNTEAFF. The V gene is TRBV10-2, the J gene TRBJ1-1; TRBD1 matches at 7 bases. CDR3 length equals 14 residues. V lost 7 bases to trimming and J lost 1 base; unmatched junction nucleotides: 6. In germline, CDR1 is WSHSY, CDR2 SAAADI.

The chain couples TRBV4-3 to TRBJ1-1; TRBD1 is a possible D gene (6 bases). V was cut by 6 bases and J by 0 bases, with 23 bases left in between. The CDR3 has 18 residues. Per the germline V gene, CDR1 is LGHNA and CDR2 is YSLEER. This chain's CDR3 is CASSLGPRGGTLNTEAFF. In DNA, the CDR3 is TGCGCCAGCAGTCTGGGCCCCCGGGGAGGGACATTGAACACTGAAGCTTTCTTT.

The chain combines TRBV5-1 with TRBJ1-4, with a weak D call TRBD1 (5 bases). The V gene's germline CDR1 is SGHRS and CDR2 YFSETQ. V was shortened by 0 bases and J by 8 bases, with 11 bases between the two germline ends. CDR3 length: 14 residues. The CDR3: CASSLEGVGEKLFF. The CDR3 nucleotides are TGCGCCAGCAGCTTGGAAGGGGTTGGGGAAAAACTGTTTTTT.

This chain joins TRBV27 and TRBJ2-3, with 9 nucleotides matching TRBD2. This CDR3 contains 16 residues. After removal of 3 bases from V and 0 bases from J, the junction contained 4 bases not matched to a gene. CDR1 and CDR2 (germline): MNHEY, SMNVEV (reference sequence). CDR3 coding DNA: TGTGCCAGCAGTTTTTTAGCGGGGGATAGCACAGATACGCAGTATTTT. This encodes CASSFLAGDSTDTQYF.

This chain joins TRBV14 and TRBJ2-3; no clear D gene. This CDR3 has 14 residues. CDR1 and CDR2 (germline): SGHDN, FVKESK. Trimming shortened V by 1 base and J by 3 bases, and 8 bases separated the two germline ends. The CDR3 nucleotides read TGTGCCAGCAGCCAAGTCCCCTCTACAGATACGCAGTATTTT. It translates to CASSQVPSTDTQYF. Full variable domain (missing parts from reference TRBV14 and TRBJ2-3): EAGVTQFPSHSVIEKGQTVTLRCDPISGHDNLYWYRRVMGKEIKFLLHFVKESKQDESGMPNNRFLAERTGGTYSTLKVQPAELEDSGVYFCASSQVPSTDTQYFGPGTRLTVL.

A remark on this clone: Different DNA sequences within this sample yield the same CDR3. V and J are TRBV19 and TRBJ1-2; no definite D call. Germline V gene sequence: CDR1 LNHDA, CDR2 SQIVND (reference sequence). The V and J ends lost 3 bases and 0 bases respectively, with 5 bases between them. The CDR3 loop spans 13 amino acids. CDR3 DNA: TGTGCCAGTAGTATTTCCTCTAACTATGGCTACACCTTC. This encodes CASSISSNYGYTF.

The V call is TRBV6-1, the J call TRBJ2-1; 11 bases map to TRBD2. The CDR3 sequence is 13 residues long. Germline CDR1 MNHNS, CDR2 SASEGT. After removal of 10 bases from V and 5 bases from J, the junction contained 4 bases not matched to a gene. DNA of the CDR3: TGTGCCAACCGACTAGCGGGAAACAATGAGCAGTTCTTC. Translated, it gives CANRLAGNNEQFF.

This clone came up once. At one of its ends the junction is not consistent with the germline gene, which may arise from a read error. The chain combines TRBV5-1 with TRBJ1-2, with a possible D match to TRBD1 (6 bases). Germline V gene data show CDR1 as SGHRS and CDR2 as YFSETQ. CDR3 size: 16 residues. DNA for the CDR3: TGCGCCGGCAGCTCCATCCGGACAGAAAGTAACTATGGCTACACCTTC. It codes for CAGSSIRTESNYGYTF.

This chain connects TRBV28 to TRBJ2-7, with 11 bases that match TRBD2. There are 15 residues in the CDR3. With 5 bases clipped from V and 2 bases from J, the junction kept 5 bases outside the gene matches. CDR1 and CDR2 from the germline V gene are MDHEN and SYDVKM. The CDR3 nucleotides read TGTGCCAGCAGTCCCCTTAGCGGGAGGGCCTACGAGCAGTACTTC. It translates to CASSPLSGRAYEQYF. The whole variable domain, remainder taken from reference TRBV28 and TRBJ2-7, is DVKVTQSSRYLVKRTGEKVFLECVQDMDHENMFWYRQDPGLGLRLIYFSYDVKMKEKGDIPEGYSVSREKKERFSLILESASTNQTSMYLCASSPLSGRAYEQYFGPGTRLTVT.

This rearrangement joins TRBV6-1 to TRBJ1-2; 11 nucleotides line up with TRBD1. Germline CDR1 and CDR2: MNHNS and SASEGT. The CDR3 sequence is 15 residues long. J lost 5 bases, V lost 3 bases, and 5 bases had no gene match. CDR3 coding DNA: TGTGCCAGCAGTGAGCCGGGACAGGGGGATTATGGCTACACCTTC. Translating it yields CASSEPGQGDYGYTF.

This chain links TRBV6-5 with TRBJ1-2, with unresolved D. The V gene's germline CDR1 is MNHEY and CDR2 SVGAGI. Trimming shortened V by 4 bases and J by 5 bases, and 20 bases separated the two germline ends. CDR3 length: 16 amino acids. CDR3 loop: CASSFVAGPPIYGYTF. Written as DNA, the CDR3 is TGTGCCAGCAGTTTTGTAGCGGGTCCACCAATATATGGCTACACCTTC.

The CDR3 nucleotides are TGTGCCAGTACCACCACAGCTGTTAACTATGGCTACACCTTC. Its translation: CASTTTAVNYGYTF. This chain uses TRBV19 with TRBJ1-2; D remains ambiguous. CDR3 length: 14 residues. In germline, CDR1 is LNHDA, CDR2 SQIVND (reference sequence). V lost 7 bases and J 1 base, leaving 13 bases between the germline ends.

CDR3 region: CASSSPGFGNEKLFF. The CDR3 DNA is TGTGCCAGCAGCTCTCCAGGGTTTGGTAATGAAAAACTGTTTTTT. The chain combines TRBV5-6 with TRBJ1-4, with D possibly TRBD1 on 5 matching bases. CDR3 length: 15 residues. Germline loops: CDR1 SGHDT, CDR2 YYEEEE. V dropped 3 bases and J dropped 4 bases, with 13 bases sitting between them. Full variable domain (remainder filled in from reference TRBV5-6 and TRBJ1-4): DAGVTQSPTHLIKTRGQQVTLRCSPKSGHDTVSWYQQALGQGPQFIFQYYEEEERQRGNFPDRFSGHQFPNYSSELNVNALLLGDSALYLCASSSPGFGNEKLFFGSGTQLSVL.

This rearrangement joins TRBV27 to TRBJ2-2, with TRBD2 matching 9 bases. Germline V lookup: CDR1 MNHEY, CDR2 SMNVEV (reference sequence). Trimming removed 5 bases from V and 5 bases from J; junction bases left unmatched: 12. The length of the CDR3 is 17 residues. CDR3 region: CASSGQLGREGTGELFF. CDR3 nucleotides: TGTGCCAGCAGTGGTCAACTAGGGCGGGAGGGTACCGGGGAGCTGTTTTTT.